A selection of T cell receptor beta chains follows, all from one sample in a study of T cell repertoires in cytomegalovirus infection. TCRdb recomputed calls from the reads with MiXCR, one row per CDR3 protein. The profile covers 100,000 to 150,000 distinct CDR3 sequences, with 32% appearing a single time and about 54% taken by the ten largest. Their cognate antigens are unknown. Sequenced here: CD8+ T cells from cultured PBMCs, sampled from culture after CMV antigen stimulation. The source of these receptors is a human donor in good health (CMV status not recorded). Some clones in this sample may be carry-over from other donors' samples. Both conserved end residues are part of each CDR3. A D gene is named only where the DNA matches it firmly.

J: TRBJ2-7
D: TRBD1
V: TRBV2
CDR3: CASADRSSYEQYF

J: TRBJ1-1
D: -
V: TRBV5-8
CDR3: CASSRWGGAFF

J: TRBJ2-5
D: -
V: TRBV12-3/TRBV12-4
CDR3: CASSPGGETQYF

J: TRBJ2-3
D: TRBD2
V: TRBV12-3/TRBV12-4
CDR3: CASSLALAGRSSSTDTQYF

J: TRBJ1-2
D: TRBD1
V: TRBV6-1
CDR3: CASRPTGEEVNGYTF

J: TRBJ2-7
D: -
V: TRBV7-9
CDR3: CASSFELAGYEQYF

J: TRBJ2-3
D: TRBD1
V: TRBV27
CDR3: CASREDRGRLNTQYF

J: TRBJ2-7
D: -
V: TRBV6-2/TRBV6-3
CDR3: CASSSFQGTYEQYF

J: TRBJ2-2
D: TRBD2
V: TRBV28
CDR3: CASQYGGSTGELFF

J: TRBJ1-2
D: -
V: TRBV4-1
CDR3: CASSQGGGYGYTF

J: TRBJ2-3
D: -
V: TRBV9
CDR3: CASSENQAGVDAGTQYF

J: TRBJ2-2
D: TRBD2
V: TRBV6-5
CDR3: CASSHGTKPGELFF

J: TRBJ2-5
D: -
V: TRBV3-1
CDR3: CASSHAGETQYF

J: TRBJ2-3
D: TRBD1
V: TRBV6-6
CDR3: CASTLRVKGASTDTQYF

J: TRBJ2-3
D: -
V: TRBV7-8
CDR3: CASSPHRVPGTDTQYF

J: TRBJ1-2
D: -
V: TRBV4-1
CDR3: CASSPVSVAGAGGYTF

J: TRBJ2-6
D: -
V: TRBV2
CDR3: CASSESDGFSGANVLTF

J: TRBJ2-1
D: -
V: TRBV7-8
CDR3: CASSLSPSGVQNNEQFF

J: TRBJ1-5
D: -
V: TRBV7-2
CDR3: CASSLEAQPQHF

J: TRBJ2-2
D: -
V: TRBV7-2
CDR3: CASSPQGIGGELFF

J: TRBJ2-3
D: -
V: TRBV4-1
CDR3: CASSAPSTDTQYF

J: TRBJ1-1
D: -
V: TRBV5-8
CDR3: CASRITGETEAFF

J: TRBJ2-1
D: TRBD2
V: TRBV12-3/TRBV12-4
CDR3: CASSLRRGSYNEQFF

J: TRBJ1-1
D: -
V: TRBV2
CDR3: CASSEHSEAFF

J: TRBJ2-3
D: -
V: TRBV15
CDR3: CATSGGFRFLTDTQYF

J: TRBJ2-3
D: TRBD1
V: TRBV3-1
CDR3: CASSQDRSRTGAPDTQYF

J: TRBJ2-1
D: -
V: TRBV7-9
CDR3: CASSTLGQRAYNEQFF

J: TRBJ1-2
D: -
V: TRBV28
CDR3: CASSSLLEWVYGYTF

J: TRBJ1-1
D: -
V: TRBV7-2
CDR3: CASSPQGRRTEAFF

J: TRBJ1-5
D: -
V: TRBV4-1
CDR3: CASSQLQGEGGYSNQPQHF

J: TRBJ1-4
D: -
V: TRBV6-5
CDR3: CASRYRGISNEKLFF

J: TRBJ1-3
D: -
V: TRBV10-3
CDR3: CAISEPPTGNTIYF

J: TRBJ1-1
D: -
V: TRBV7-2
CDR3: CASSLLGAITREAFF

J: TRBJ1-2
D: -
V: TRBV7-6
CDR3: CASSFGENYGYTF

J: TRBJ2-7
D: -
V: TRBV6-5
CDR3: CASSYDGFSYEQYF

J: TRBJ2-7
D: -
V: TRBV7-6
CDR3: CASSLHPVSYEQYF

J: TRBJ1-1
D: TRBD1
V: TRBV7-2
CDR3: CASSGDRDEAFF

J: TRBJ2-5
D: TRBD1
V: TRBV10-2
CDR3: CASSRDRDETQYF

J: TRBJ1-1
D: -
V: TRBV29-1
CDR3: CSVGQLTEAFF

J: TRBJ2-5
D: -
V: TRBV6-6
CDR3: CASILYRGGARETQYF

J: TRBJ1-5
D: -
V: TRBV28
CDR3: CASSFTGQPQHF

J: TRBJ2-1
D: -
V: TRBV7-2
CDR3: CASSTLASSYNEQFF

J: TRBJ2-2
D: -
V: TRBV6-1
CDR3: CASSASRGNANTGELFF